This record covers a single T cell receptor beta chain. This CDR3 spans 14 amino acids. Unmatched junction bases numbered 8, after V lost 10 bases and J lost 2 bases. The germline V gene encodes CDR1 MNHEY and CDR2 SVGAGI. The sample comes from a study of cytomegalovirus exposure and HLA in healthy donors. The study ran its PCR with 60 Vbeta and 13 Jbeta primers. Using immunoSEQ multiplex PCR, the repertoire was profiled, and TCRdb retains in-frame clones only, with some absent. Seen here are approximately 160,000 clones, roughly four fifths observed once, and the top ten hold around 1.5%. The TCR sequence derives from a man aged 40-55 years in good health and CMV-seronegative. The rearrangement joins TRBV6-5 to TRBJ2-1, with 7 bases lining up with TRBD2. Sequencing used PBMCs. The CDR3 reads CATVAGDTYNEQFF. CDR3 bases: TGTGCCACCGTAGCGGGCGATACCTACAATGAGCAGTTCTTC.